This T cell receptor beta chain came from a study of shared clonotypes between healthy human individuals. About the research overall: Every donor yielded three CD4 naive, three CD4 memory, two CD8 naive and one CD8 memory plate. Findings and limits, study-wide: Clonotypes not shared had lower generation probabilities than those common to all four donors.

There are 11 residues in the CDR3. Germline lookup yields CDR1 MRHNA and CDR2 SNTAGT. Clones were read by immunoSEQ multiplex PCR, and TCRdb kept only the in-frame ones, dropping some. This sample carries about 120,000 clones, about 70% of them seen once, and the ten largest clones take roughly a quarter. To note about this clone: Its antigen is not identified.

The chain recombines TRBV6-4 with TRBJ2-5, with a possible D match to TRBD1 (5 bases). The J call may not be correct, given that the DNA end is closer to TRBJ2-7. The TCR sequence derives from a woman between 25 and 40 years old in good health. What was sequenced was memory CD8+ T cells sorted from blood. Subset defined: CD45RO+ cells pooled with CCR7-negative TemRA cells. The CDR3 here is CATSRGVEQYF. The CDR3 bases are TGTGCCACCTCAAGGGGCGTCGAGCAGTACTTC.